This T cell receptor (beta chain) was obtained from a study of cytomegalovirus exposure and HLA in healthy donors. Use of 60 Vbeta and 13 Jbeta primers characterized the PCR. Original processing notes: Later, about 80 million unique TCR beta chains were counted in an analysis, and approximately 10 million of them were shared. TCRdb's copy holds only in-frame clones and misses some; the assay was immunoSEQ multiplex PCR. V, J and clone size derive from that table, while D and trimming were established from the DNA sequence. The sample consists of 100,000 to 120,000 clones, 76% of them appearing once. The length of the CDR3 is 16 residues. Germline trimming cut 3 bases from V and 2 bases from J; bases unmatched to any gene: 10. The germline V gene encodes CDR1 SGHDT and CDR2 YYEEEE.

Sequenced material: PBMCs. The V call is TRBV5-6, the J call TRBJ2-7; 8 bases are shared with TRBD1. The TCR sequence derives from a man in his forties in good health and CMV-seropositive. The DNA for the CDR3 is TGTGCCAGCAGCTCCCCGGACAGGGCGCGGCCCTACGAGCAGTACTTC. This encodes CASSSPDRARPYEQYF.